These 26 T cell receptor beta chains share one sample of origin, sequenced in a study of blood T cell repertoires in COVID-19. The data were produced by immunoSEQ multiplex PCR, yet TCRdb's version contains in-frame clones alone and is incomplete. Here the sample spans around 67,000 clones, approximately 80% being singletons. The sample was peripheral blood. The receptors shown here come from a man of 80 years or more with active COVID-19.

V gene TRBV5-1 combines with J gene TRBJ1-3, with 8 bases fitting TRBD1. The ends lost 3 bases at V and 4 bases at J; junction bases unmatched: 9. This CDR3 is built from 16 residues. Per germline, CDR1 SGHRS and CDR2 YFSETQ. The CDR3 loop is CASSSSGQGSGNTIYF. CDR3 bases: TGCGCCAGCAGCTCCTCCGGACAGGGCTCCGGAAACACCATATATTTT.

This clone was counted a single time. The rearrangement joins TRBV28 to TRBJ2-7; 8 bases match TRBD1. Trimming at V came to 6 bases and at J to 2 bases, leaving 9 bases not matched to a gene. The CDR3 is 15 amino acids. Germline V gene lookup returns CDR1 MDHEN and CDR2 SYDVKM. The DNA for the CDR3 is TGTGCCAGCAGGGAGACAGGGGTCGGAACCTACGAGCAGTACTTC. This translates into CASRETGVGTYEQYF. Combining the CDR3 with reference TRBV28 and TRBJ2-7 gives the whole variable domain DVKVTQSSRYLVKRTGEKVFLECVQDMDHENMFWYRQDPGLGLRLIYFSYDVKMKEKGDIPEGYSVSREKKERFSLILESASTNQTSMYLCASRETGVGTYEQYFGPGTRLTVT.

The CDR3 DNA reads as TGTGCCAGCAGCGTAGCGTCGAACACCGGGGAGCTGTTTTTT. Its protein is CASSVASNTGELFF. The chain employs TRBV9 and TRBJ2-2; D not resolved. The V end lost 0 bases, the J end lost 0 bases, and 3 bases lay between the germline ends. CDR3 size: 14 residues. The germline V gene has CDR1 SGDLS and CDR2 YYNGEE.

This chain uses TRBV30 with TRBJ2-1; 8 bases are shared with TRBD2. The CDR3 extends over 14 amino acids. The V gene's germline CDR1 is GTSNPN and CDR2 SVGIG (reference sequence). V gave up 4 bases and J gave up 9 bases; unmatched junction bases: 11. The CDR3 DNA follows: TGTGCCTGGAAAGCGGGAGAGCAGATAGGTGAGCAGTTCTTC. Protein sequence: CAWKAGEQIGEQFF. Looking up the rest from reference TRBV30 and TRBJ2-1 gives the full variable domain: SQTIHQWPATLVQPVGSPLSLECTVEGTSNPNLYWYRQAAGRGLQLLFYSVGIGQISSEVPQNLSASRPQDRQFILSSKKLLLSDSGFYLCAWKAGEQIGEQFFGPGTRLTVL.

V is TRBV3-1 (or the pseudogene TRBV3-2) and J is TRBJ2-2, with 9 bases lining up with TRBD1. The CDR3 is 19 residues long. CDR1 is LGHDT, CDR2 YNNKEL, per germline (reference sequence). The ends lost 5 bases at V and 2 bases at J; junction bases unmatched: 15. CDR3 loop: CASSARGTGLVGNTGELFF. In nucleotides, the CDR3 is TGTGCCAGCAGCGCCCGCGGGACAGGGCTAGTAGGTAACACCGGGGAGCTGTTTTTT.

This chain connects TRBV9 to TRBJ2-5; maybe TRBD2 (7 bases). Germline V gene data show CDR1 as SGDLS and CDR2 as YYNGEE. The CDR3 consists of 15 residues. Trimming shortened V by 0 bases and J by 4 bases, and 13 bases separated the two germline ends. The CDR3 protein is CASSVASGGGETQYF. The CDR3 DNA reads TGTGCCAGCAGCGTAGCTAGCGGAGGGGGAGAGACCCAGTACTTC. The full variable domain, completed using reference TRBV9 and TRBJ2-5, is DSGVTQTPKHLITATGQRVTLRCSPRSGDLSVYWYQQSLDQGLQFLIQYYNGEERAKGNILERFSAQQFPDLHSELNLSSLELGDSALYFCASSVASGGGETQYFGPGTRLLVL.

The CDR3 DNA follows: TGTGCCAGCAGTTCGGGACAGGGGCTTGGCTACACCTTC. It encodes CASSSGQGLGYTF. The genes are TRBV12-3 or TRBV12-4 and TRBJ1-2; 10 positions agree with TRBD1. The CDR3 covers 13 residues. V dropped 4 bases and J dropped 7; count of bases not matched to a gene: 3.

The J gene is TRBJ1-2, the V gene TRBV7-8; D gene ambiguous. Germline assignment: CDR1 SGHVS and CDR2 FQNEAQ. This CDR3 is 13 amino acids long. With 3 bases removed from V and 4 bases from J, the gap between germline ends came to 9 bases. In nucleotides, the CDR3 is TGTGCCAGCAGCTTGGCCCGATCCTATGGCTACACCTTC. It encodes CASSLARSYGYTF.

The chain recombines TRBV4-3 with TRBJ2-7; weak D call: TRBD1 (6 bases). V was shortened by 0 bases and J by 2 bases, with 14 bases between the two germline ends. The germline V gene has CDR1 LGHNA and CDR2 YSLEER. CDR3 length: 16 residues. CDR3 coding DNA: TGCGCCAGCAGCCAAGATCTGGCAGGGGACACCTACGAGCAGTACTTC. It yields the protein CASSQDLAGDTYEQYF.

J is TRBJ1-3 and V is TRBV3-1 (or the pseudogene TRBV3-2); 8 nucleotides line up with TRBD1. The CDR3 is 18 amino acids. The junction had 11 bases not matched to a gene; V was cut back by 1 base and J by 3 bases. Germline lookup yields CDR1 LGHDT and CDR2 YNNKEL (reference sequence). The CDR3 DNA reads TGTGCCAGCAGCCAAGCGACCCTAACAGGGGGTATTGGAAACACCATATATTTT. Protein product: CASSQATLTGGIGNTIYF.

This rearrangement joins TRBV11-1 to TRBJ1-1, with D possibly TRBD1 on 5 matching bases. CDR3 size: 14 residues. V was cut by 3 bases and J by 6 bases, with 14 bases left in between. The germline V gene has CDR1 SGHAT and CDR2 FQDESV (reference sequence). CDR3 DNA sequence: TGTGCCAGCAGCTTCCATCGCGGGGGGGCTGAAGCTTTCTTT. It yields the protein CASSFHRGGAEAFF.

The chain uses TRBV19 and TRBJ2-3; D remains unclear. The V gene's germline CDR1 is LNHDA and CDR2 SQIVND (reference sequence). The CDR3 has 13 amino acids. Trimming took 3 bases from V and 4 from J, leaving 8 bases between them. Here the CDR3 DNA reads TGTGCCAGTAGTATCATGGCTGCAGATACGCAGTATTTT. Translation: CASSIMAADTQYF. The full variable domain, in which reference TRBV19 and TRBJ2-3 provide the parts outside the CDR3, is DGGITQSPKYLFRKEGQNVTLSCEQNLNHDAMYWYRQDPGQGLRLIYYSQIVNDFQKGDIAEGYSVSREKKESFPLTVTSAQKNPTAFYLCASSIMAADTQYFGPGTRLTVL.

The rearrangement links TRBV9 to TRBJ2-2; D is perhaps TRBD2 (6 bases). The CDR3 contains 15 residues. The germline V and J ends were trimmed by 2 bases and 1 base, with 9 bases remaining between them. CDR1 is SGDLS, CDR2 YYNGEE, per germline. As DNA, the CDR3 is TGTGCCAGCAGCGTCCGAGCGGGGAACACCGGGGAGCTGTTTTTT. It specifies CASSVRAGNTGELFF.

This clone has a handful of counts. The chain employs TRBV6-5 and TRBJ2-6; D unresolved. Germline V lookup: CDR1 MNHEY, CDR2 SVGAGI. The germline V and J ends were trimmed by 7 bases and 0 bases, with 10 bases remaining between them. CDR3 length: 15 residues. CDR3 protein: CASKSVSSGANVLTF. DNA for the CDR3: TGTGCCAGCAAATCGGTTTCCTCTGGGGCCAACGTCCTGACTTTC.

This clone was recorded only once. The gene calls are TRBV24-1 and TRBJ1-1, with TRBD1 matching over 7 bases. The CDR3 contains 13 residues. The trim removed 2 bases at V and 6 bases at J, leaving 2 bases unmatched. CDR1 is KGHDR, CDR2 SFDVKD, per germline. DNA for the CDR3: TGTGCCACCAGTGATTATGGACAGGCTGAAGCTTTCTTT. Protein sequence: CATSDYGQAEAFF.

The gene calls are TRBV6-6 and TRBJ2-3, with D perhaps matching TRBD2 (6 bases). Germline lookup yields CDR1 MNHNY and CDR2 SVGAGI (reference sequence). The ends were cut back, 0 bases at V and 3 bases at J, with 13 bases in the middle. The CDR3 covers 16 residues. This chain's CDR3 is CASSYSGGAFTDTQYF. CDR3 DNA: TGTGCCAGCAGTTACTCTGGCGGGGCATTTACAGATACGCAGTATTTT.

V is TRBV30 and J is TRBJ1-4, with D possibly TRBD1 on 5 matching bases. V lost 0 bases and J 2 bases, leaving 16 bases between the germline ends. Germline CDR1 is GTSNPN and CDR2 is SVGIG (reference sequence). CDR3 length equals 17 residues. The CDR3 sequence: CAWSVYRSSGTNEKLFF. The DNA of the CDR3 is TGTGCCTGGAGTGTCTACCGATCCTCAGGGACTAATGAAAAACTGTTTTTT.

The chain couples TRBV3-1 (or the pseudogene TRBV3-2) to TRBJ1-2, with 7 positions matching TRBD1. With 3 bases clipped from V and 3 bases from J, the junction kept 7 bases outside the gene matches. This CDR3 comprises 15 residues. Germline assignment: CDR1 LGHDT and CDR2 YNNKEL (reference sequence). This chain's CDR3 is CASSHHDREHYGYTF. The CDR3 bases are TGTGCCAGCAGCCACCATGACAGGGAACACTATGGCTACACCTTC.

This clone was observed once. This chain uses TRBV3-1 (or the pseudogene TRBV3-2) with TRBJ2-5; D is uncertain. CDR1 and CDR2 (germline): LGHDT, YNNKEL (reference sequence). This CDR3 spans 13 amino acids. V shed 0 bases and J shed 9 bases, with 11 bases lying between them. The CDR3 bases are TGTGCCAGCAGCCAAGATACGGGTTCGTCCCAGTACTTC. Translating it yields CASSQDTGSSQYF.

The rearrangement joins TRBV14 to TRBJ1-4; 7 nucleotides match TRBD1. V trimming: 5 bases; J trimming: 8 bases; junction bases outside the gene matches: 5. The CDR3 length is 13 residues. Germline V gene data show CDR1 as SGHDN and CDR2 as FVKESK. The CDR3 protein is CASSYRGWEKLFF. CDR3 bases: TGTGCCAGCAGCTACAGGGGTTGGGAAAAACTGTTTTTT. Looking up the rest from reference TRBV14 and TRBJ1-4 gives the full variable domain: EAGVTQFPSHSVIEKGQTVTLRCDPISGHDNLYWYRRVMGKEIKFLLHFVKESKQDESGMPNNRFLAERTGGTYSTLKVQPAELEDSGVYFCASSYRGWEKLFFGSGTQLSVL.

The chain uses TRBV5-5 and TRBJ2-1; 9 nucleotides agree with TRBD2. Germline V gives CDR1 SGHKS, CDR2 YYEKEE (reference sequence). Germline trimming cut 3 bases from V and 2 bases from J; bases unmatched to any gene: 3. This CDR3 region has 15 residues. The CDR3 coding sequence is TGTGCCAGCAGCTCGACTAGCGGACCCTACAATGAGCAGTTCTTC. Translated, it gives CASSSTSGPYNEQFF. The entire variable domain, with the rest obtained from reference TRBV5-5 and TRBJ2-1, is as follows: DAGVTQSPTHLIKTRGQQVTLRCSPISGHKSVSWYQQVLGQGPQFIFQYYEKEERGRGNFPDRFSARQFPNYSSELNVNALLLGDSALYLCASSSTSGPYNEQFFGPGTRLTVL.

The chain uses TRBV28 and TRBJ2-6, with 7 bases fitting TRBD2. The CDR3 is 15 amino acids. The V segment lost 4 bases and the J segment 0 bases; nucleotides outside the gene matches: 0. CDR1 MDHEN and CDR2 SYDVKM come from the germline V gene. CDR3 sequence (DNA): TGTGCCAGCAGTTCGGGGGGCTCTGGGGCCAACGTCCTGACTTTC. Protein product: CASSSGGSGANVLTF.

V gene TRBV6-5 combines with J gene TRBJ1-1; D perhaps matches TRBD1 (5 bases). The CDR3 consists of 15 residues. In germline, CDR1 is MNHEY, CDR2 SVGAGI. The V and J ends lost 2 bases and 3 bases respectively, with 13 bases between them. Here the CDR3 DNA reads TGTGCCAGCAGTTACCCCGGGGGGGACTACACTGAAGCTTTCTTT. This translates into CASSYPGGDYTEAFF.

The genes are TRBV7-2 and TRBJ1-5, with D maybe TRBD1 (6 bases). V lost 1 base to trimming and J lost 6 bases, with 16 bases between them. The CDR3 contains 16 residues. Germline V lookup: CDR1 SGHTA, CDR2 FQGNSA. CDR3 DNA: TGTGCCAGCAGCTTAGAGGGCGCGGGGGGCAGTCAGCCCCAGCATTTT. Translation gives CASSLEGAGGSQPQHF.

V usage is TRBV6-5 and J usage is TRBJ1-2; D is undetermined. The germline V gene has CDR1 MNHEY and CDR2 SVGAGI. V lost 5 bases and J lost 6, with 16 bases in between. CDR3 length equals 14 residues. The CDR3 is CASSNLGNENGYTF. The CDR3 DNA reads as TGTGCCAGCAGTAACCTGGGCAATGAAAATGGCTACACCTTC.

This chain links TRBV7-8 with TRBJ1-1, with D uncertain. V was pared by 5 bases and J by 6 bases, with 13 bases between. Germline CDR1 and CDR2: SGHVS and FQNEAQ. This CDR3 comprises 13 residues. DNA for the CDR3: TGTGCCAGCAGCCCTCCTAGTACCCCTGAAGCTTTCTTT. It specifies CASSPPSTPEAFF.